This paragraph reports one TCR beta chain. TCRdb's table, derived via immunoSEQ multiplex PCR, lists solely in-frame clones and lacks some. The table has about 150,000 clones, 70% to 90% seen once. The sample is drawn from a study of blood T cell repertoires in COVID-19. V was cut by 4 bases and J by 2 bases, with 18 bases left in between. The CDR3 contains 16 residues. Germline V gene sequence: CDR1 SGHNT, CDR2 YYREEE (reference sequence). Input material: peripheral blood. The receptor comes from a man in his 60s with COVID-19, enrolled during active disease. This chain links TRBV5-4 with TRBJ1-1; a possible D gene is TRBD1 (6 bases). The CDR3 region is CASSPQGRGANTEAFF. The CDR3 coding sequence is TGTGCCAGCAGCCCCCAAGGGCGGGGGGCAAACACTGAAGCTTTCTTT.